The source of this T cell receptor beta chain is a study of blood T cell repertoires in COVID-19. Original processing methods: Counts of nucleated cells, estimated from reference gene primer amplification, were obtained. Here immunoSEQ multiplex PCR was the method, and the copy in TCRdb shows in-frame clones only, minus some. V, J and clone size derive from that table, while D and trimming were established from the DNA sequence. The repertoire has approximately 270,000 clones, over 80% of them found once; the top ten carry approximately 1.2%. The V and J ends lost 6 bases and 4 bases, in that order; junction bases with no gene match: 9. Germline CDR1 and CDR2: SGHRS and YFSETQ. The CDR3 extends over 15 amino acids. Cohort placement rested on clinical history that participants reported themselves.

Sample: PBMCs or T cells enriched from blood (not recorded which). The chain recombines TRBV5-1 with TRBJ2-3, with 9 bases that match TRBD2. The receptor was isolated from a human donor in a cohort exposed to, infected with or recovered from COVID-19 (not recorded which). The donor label of this sample is uncertain. As DNA, the CDR3 is TGCGCCAGCAATCAGCGGGGGGATGGCGCAGATACGCAGTATTTT. Its protein is CASNQRGDGADTQYF.